Detailed here is one T cell receptor (beta chain). This CDR3 region has 14 residues. This sample is drawn from a study of control samples from healthy donors and cancer patients. Using immunoSEQ multiplex PCR, the repertoire was profiled, and TCRdb retains in-frame clones only, with some absent. Of about 40,000 clones listed, around 90% are singletons. The TCR sequence derives from a woman aged 45-60 years in good health. Sample: blood. The rearrangement joins TRBV21-1 to TRBJ1-4; no DNA check was done on the table's D call, TRBD1. TRBV21-1 is assigned pseudogene status. The CDR3 sequence is CASSRTGGPEKLFF. CDR3 in DNA: TGTGCCAGCAGTCGGACAGGGGGACCGGAAAAACTGTTTTTT.